A selection of T cell receptor beta chains follows, all from one sample in a study of T cells in Graves' hyperthyroidism and ophthalmopathy. TCRdb re-derived calls from the multiplex PCR reads in MiXCR, one entry per CDR3 protein. This table has about 340,000 distinct CDR3 sequences, 15% to 20% appearing once. The sample consisted of blood. The source is a woman aged 50 to 60 with Graves' hyperthyroidism. CDR3s include the opening cysteine and the closing phenylalanine or tryptophan. A D gene is named only where the DNA matches it firmly. The size field is filled for only some rows; it gives once, few, many or a size class.

TRBJ2-3,TRBV7-9,.,.,TGTGCCAGCACCGAATTAGGGGCGAGGGGTTCCATCCAGTATTTT,CASTELGARGSIQYF
TRBJ2-5,TRBV27,many,.,TGTGCCAGCAGTTTAAACAGGGCGGAGACCCAGTACTTC,CASSLNRAETQYF
TRBJ2-1,TRBV19,.,TRBD2,TGTGCCAGTAGTATAGGAGACCTAGCGGGCTCCTACAATGAGCAGTTCTTC,CASSIGDLAGSYNEQFF
TRBJ1-1,TRBV20-1,.,.,TGCAGTGCTAGAGATTTACAGCCCCCGGCAGAAGCTTTCTTT,CSARDLQPPAEAFF
TRBJ1-2,TRBV12-3/TRBV12-4,few,TRBD1,TGTGCCAGCAGTCCCTCAGGGACCCCAGGGGGGGACACCTTC,CASSPSGTPGGDTF
TRBJ2-7,TRBV28,many,.,TGTGCCAGCAGTTTATCCGCATATGGGATCTACGAGCAGTACTTC,CASSLSAYGIYEQYF
TRBJ1-4,TRBV28,many,TRBD1,TGTGCCAGCACAAACAGGGGAAGTGAAAAACTGTTTTTT,CASTNRGSEKLFF
TRBJ1-5,TRBV6-2/TRBV6-3,.,.,TGTGCCAGCAGTTGGGGGGGGGGGAGCAATCAGCCCCAGCATTTT,CASSWGGGSNQPQHF
TRBJ1-2,TRBV19,few,TRBD1,TGTGCCAGTCAAAACCTACAGGGGGCTGGCGGCTACACCTTC,CASQNLQGAGGYTF
TRBJ2-1,TRBV11-1,few,.,TGTGCCAGCAGGCAAATACCCTTCAATGAGCAGTTCTTC,CASRQIPFNEQFF
TRBJ2-5,TRBV7-9,.,.,TGTGCCAGCACCCGGATAGAAGGAGAGACCCAGTACTTC,CASTRIEGETQYF
TRBJ2-5,TRBV11-2,many,.,TGTGCCAGCAGCTTAGAGCAGGAGACCCAGTACTTC,CASSLEQETQYF
TRBJ1-1,TRBV18,many,.,TGTGCCAGCTCGCCCATGGAAACAGGGATCGTGCCGACTGAAGCTTTCTTT,CASSPMETGIVPTEAFF
TRBJ1-1,TRBV19,many,.,TGTGCCAGTAGTATTCGTGCCGGGCCCAGCATGAACACTGAAGCTTTCTTT,CASSIRAGPSMNTEAFF
TRBJ2-3,TRBV5-1,.,.,TGCGCCAGCAGAGCGGACGACCTCGCCGGCACAGATACGCAGTATTTT,CASRADDLAGTDTQYF
TRBJ2-7,TRBV18,many,TRBD2,TGTGCCAGCTCACCACCGACTAGCGGAAACCGAGCCTACGAGCAGTACTTC,CASSPPTSGNRAYEQYF
TRBJ2-2,TRBV30,many,.,TGTGCCTGGACCTACACGAACACCGGGGAGCTGTTTTTT,CAWTYTNTGELFF
TRBJ2-1,TRBV7-8,.,.,TGTGCCAGCAGCTTTATCCCGGGCTATGAGCAGTTCTTC,CASSFIPGYEQFF
TRBJ2-4,TRBV6-5,few,.,TGTGCCAGCAGTTACACCGGACAGTTAGCCAAAAACATTCAGTACTTC,CASSYTGQLAKNIQYF
TRBJ2-1,TRBV9,.,TRBD2,TGTGCCAGCAGCGATCAAAGCGGGAGGCTTTTCAATGAGCAGTTCTTC,CASSDQSGRLFNEQFF
TRBJ2-3,TRBV7-2,few,.,TGTGCCAGCAGCTTAGGGTGGCGGGATTCAGATACGCAGTATTTT,CASSLGWRDSDTQYF
TRBJ2-1,TRBV28,many,TRBD1,TGTGCCAGCAGTTTGGACAGGGTTAACTACAATGAGCAGTTCTTC,CASSLDRVNYNEQFF
TRBJ2-7,TRBV7-2,few,.,TGTGCCAGCAGCTTCCCTAGCTCCTACGAGCAGTACTTC,CASSFPSSYEQYF
TRBJ2-1,TRBV6-4,.,.,TGTGCCATCAGTGGGCGCGGGGATGAGCAGTTCTTC,CAISGRGDEQFF
TRBJ2-3,TRBV27,many,TRBD2,TGTGCCAGCAGTCCGCGGGAGGCTCCAGATACGCAGTATTTT,CASSPREAPDTQYF
TRBJ1-2,TRBV6-1,.,.,TGTGCCAGCAGCCGCGACAGGTTACATGGCTACACCTTC,CASSRDRLHGYTF
TRBJ2-1,TRBV11-1,many,TRBD1,TGTGCCAGCAGCTCCCGGGACAGATCCTACAATGAGCAGTTCTTC,CASSSRDRSYNEQFF
TRBJ2-7,TRBV3-1,few,TRBD1,TGTGCCAGCAGCCAAGTAGGGACAGGGTCGTCAGGTGAGCAGTACTTC,CASSQVGTGSSGEQYF
TRBJ2-3,TRBV5-1,many,.,TGCGCCAGCAGCTTGGCCGCGGGTTTGGGAGATACGCAGTATTTT,CASSLAAGLGDTQYF
TRBJ1-3,TRBV12-5,few,TRBD1,TGTGCTAGTGGTTCGCCCTGGACAGGGCATCTCTCTGGAAACACCATATATTTT,CASGSPWTGHLSGNTIYF
TRBJ1-6,TRBV12-3/TRBV12-4,many,.,TGTGCCAGCAGTCCGACAGGAGATAATTCACCCCTCCACTTT,CASSPTGDNSPLHF
TRBJ2-1,TRBV4-1,.,.,TGCGCCAGCAGCCAAGATAGGGACTACAATGAGCAGTTCTTC,CASSQDRDYNEQFF
TRBJ2-3,TRBV29-1,few,.,TGCAGCGCCCGAAAGGACACAGATACGCAGTATTTT,CSARKDTDTQYF
TRBJ1-5,TRBV2,many,.,TGTGCCAGCAGAGATCTTCATCAGCCCCAGCATTTT,CASRDLHQPQHF
TRBJ2-1,TRBV14,.,TRBD2,TGTGCCAGCAGCCTTTATTCCCGGGGGGTATCCTACAATGAGCAGTTCTTC,CASSLYSRGVSYNEQFF
TRBJ1-2,TRBV3-1,many,.,TGTGCCAGCAGCCAGGACGGGGGCTACACCTTC,CASSQDGGYTF
TRBJ1-1,TRBV20-1,.,TRBD1,TGCAGTGCTAGAGATCCAAGAAGACAGGGGGTCACTGAAGCTTTCTTT,CSARDPRRQGVTEAFF
TRBJ2-3,TRBV5-1,many,.,TGCGCCAGCGGCGAAGATACGCAGTATTTT,CASGEDTQYF
TRBJ2-7,TRBV5-8,few,TRBD1,TGTGCCAGCCCTCGCCGGACAGGGGCCTACGAGCAGTACTTC,CASPRRTGAYEQYF
TRBJ2-1,TRBV4-1,few,.,TGCGCCAGCAGCCAAGATCGCAGGGGCGTCTACAATGAGCAGTTCTTC,CASSQDRRGVYNEQFF
TRBJ1-5,TRBV2,many,.,TGTGCCAGCAGTGAGGGAGGGACTGGTAGCAATCAGCCCCAGCATTTT,CASSEGGTGSNQPQHF
TRBJ1-1,TRBV7-9,.,.,TGTGCCAGCAGCTTACAGGTGGCAGGGAGCACTGAAGCTTTCTTT,CASSLQVAGSTEAFF
TRBJ2-1,TRBV7-8,many,TRBD2,TGTGCCAGCAGCCCTGGGACTAGCGGACCCTACAATGAGCAGTTCTTC,CASSPGTSGPYNEQFF
TRBJ1-1,TRBV13,.,.,TGTGCCAGCAGCTTTGAGGGGGGGGCTGAAGCTTTCTTT,CASSFEGGAEAFF
TRBJ2-5,TRBV6-1,.,.,TGTGCCAGCGCGGCGTACGGGGGCTTCCAAGAGACCCAGTACTTC,CASAAYGGFQETQYF
TRBJ2-2,TRBV6-1,few,.,TGTGCCAGCGGCTCGGGACTGGCCCTGGACACCGGGGAGCTGTTTTTT,CASGSGLALDTGELFF
TRBJ1-1,TRBV20-1,many,.,TGCAGTGCTAGAGCGTGGGGGTCCGACACTGAAGCTTTCTTT,CSARAWGSDTEAFF
TRBJ2-2,TRBV11-2,.,TRBD1,TGTGCCAGCAGCTTAGATCTACGGACAGGGAGTACCGGGGAGCTGTTTTTT,CASSLDLRTGSTGELFF
TRBJ1-5,TRBV2,.,TRBD1,TGTGCCAGCAATTCACAGGGGCCGAATCAGCCCCAGCATTTT,CASNSQGPNQPQHF
TRBJ1-5,TRBV20-1,.,.,TGCAGTGCTAGGCTAGACAGCTATGATGATCAGCCCCAGCATTTT,CSARLDSYDDQPQHF
TRBJ1-2,TRBV6-1,few,.,TGTGCCAGCAGTGAAGGGGGGGCTTGGGGCTACACCTTC,CASSEGGAWGYTF
TRBJ2-2,TRBV30,many,TRBD2,TGTGCCTGGATCCGCAACGGAGCGGGGGGACCCGGGGAGCTGTTTTTT,CAWIRNGAGGPGELFF
TRBJ2-3,TRBV3-1,many,.,TGTGCCAGCAGCCCCAGGGCGGGGGCCGATACGCAGTATTTT,CASSPRAGADTQYF
TRBJ1-1,TRBV11-2,many,.,TGTGCCAGCAGCTTAGCTGCAGGTTTGAACACTGAAGCTTTCTTT,CASSLAAGLNTEAFF
TRBJ1-1,TRBV20-1,many,.,TGCAGTGCTAGCCGCGAGGGGAACACTGAAGCTTTCTTT,CSASREGNTEAFF